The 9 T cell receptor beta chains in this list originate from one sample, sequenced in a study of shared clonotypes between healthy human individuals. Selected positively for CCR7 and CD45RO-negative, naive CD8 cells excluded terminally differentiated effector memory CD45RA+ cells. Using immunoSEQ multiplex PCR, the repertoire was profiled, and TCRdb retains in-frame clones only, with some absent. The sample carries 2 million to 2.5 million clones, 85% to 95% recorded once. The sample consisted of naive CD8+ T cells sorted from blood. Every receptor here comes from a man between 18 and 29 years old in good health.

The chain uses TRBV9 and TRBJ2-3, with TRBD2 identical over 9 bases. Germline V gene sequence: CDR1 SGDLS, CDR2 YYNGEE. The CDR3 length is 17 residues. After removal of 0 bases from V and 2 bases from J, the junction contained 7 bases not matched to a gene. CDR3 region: CASSVGRAGGITDTQYF. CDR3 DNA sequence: TGTGCCAGCAGCGTAGGACGGGCGGGAGGGATCACAGATACGCAGTATTTT.

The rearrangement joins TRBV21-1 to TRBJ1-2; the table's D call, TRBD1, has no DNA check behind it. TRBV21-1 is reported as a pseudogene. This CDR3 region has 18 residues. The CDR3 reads CASSPKPGQNKPLGGYTF. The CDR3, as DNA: TGTGCCAGCAGCCCCAAACCAGGACAGAACAAACCCCTCGGTGGCTACACCTTC.

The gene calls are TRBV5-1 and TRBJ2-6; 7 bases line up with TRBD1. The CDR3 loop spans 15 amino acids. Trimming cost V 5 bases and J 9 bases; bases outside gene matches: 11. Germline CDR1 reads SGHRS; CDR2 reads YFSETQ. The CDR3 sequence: CASREDRTLVNVLTF. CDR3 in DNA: TGCGCCAGCAGGGAGGACAGGACCCTGGTCAACGTCCTGACTTTC.

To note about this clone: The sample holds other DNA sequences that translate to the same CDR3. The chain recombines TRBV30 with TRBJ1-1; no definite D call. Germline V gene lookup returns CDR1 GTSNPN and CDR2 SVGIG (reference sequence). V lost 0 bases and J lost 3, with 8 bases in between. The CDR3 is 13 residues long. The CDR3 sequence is CAWSVHGDTEAFF. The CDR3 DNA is TGTGCCTGGAGTGTACACGGGGACACTGAAGCTTTCTTT.

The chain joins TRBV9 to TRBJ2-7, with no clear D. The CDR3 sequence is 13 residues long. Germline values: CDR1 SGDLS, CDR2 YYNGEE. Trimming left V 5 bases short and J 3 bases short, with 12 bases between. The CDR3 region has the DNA TGTGCCAGCAGTTCACCACCCTACTACGAGCAGTACTTC. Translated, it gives CASSSPPYYEQYF.

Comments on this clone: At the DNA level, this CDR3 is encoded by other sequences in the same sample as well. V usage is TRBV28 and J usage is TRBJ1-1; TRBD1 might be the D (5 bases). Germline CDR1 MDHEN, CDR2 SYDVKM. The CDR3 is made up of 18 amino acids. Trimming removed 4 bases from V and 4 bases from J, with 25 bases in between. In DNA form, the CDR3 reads TGTGCCAGCAGTTCCCCACGCGGGACGACCCTGGTGGGCACTGAAGCTTTCTTT. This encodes CASSSPRGTTLVGTEAFF.

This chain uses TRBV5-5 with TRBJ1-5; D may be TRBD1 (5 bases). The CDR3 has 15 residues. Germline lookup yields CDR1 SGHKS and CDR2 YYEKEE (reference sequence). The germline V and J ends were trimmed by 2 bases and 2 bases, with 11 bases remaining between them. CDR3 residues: CASSLGAQGNQPQHF. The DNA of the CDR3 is TGTGCCAGCAGCTTAGGGGCGCAAGGCAATCAGCCCCAGCATTTT.

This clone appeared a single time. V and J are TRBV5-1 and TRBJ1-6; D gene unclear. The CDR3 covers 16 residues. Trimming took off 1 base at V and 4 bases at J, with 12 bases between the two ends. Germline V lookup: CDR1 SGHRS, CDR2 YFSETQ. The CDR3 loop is CASSLYDVSYNSPLHF. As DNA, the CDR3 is TGCGCCAGCAGCTTGTATGATGTCAGTTATAATTCACCCCTCCACTTT. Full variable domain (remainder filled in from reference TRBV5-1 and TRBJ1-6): KAGVTQTPRYLIKTRGQQVTLSCSPISGHRSVSWYQQTPGQGLQFLFEYFSETQRNKGNFPGRFSGRQFSNSRSEMNVSTLELGDSALYLCASSLYDVSYNSPLHFGNGTRLTVT.

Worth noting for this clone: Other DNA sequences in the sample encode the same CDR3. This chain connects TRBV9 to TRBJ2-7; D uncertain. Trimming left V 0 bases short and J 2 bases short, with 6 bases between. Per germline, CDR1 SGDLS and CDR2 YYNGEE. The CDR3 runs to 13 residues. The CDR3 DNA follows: TGTGCCAGCAGCGTAGACACTCCCTACGAGCAGTACTTC. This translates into CASSVDTPYEQYF.